The clone carrying this T cell receptor beta chain was observed a single time. What it binds is not known. Looked up from germline, CDR1 is MDHEN and CDR2 is SYDVKM. CDR3 length: 16 residues. V was clipped by 5 bases and J by 5 bases; unmatched bases: 12. This sample was included in a study of shared clonotypes between healthy human individuals. Study overall: CD4 naive cells filled three plates per donor, CD4 memory three, CD8 naive two and CD8 memory one.

Adult donors, all healthy and HIV-negative, had no recent acute infections or vaccinations. General study findings and limits: In a few donors, around 4.5% of naive CD4 clonotypes appeared in common.

Per the original data handling: ImmunoSEQ output lacked quality scores and full-length reads, limiting matched filtering. Generated by immunoSEQ multiplex PCR, the TCRdb table keeps only in-frame clones and is missing some. The V and J calls and clone size are taken from that table; D and trimming were inferred from the DNA. This sample carries 950,000 to 1,100,000 clones, 75% to 85% of them seen once, and the ten largest clones take under 0.8%. The chain combines TRBV28 with TRBJ1-2; the match to TRBD1 covers 9 bases. The sequencing input was memory CD4+ T cells from PBMCs. Indicated subset: CD45RA-negative fraction. This clonotype originated in a man younger than 35 in good health. Some clones in this sample may be carry-over from other donors' samples. CDR3 amino acids: CASSHPPGTGLYGYTF. CDR3 bases: TGTGCCAGCAGTCATCCTCCCGGGACAGGGTTATATGGCTACACCTTC.